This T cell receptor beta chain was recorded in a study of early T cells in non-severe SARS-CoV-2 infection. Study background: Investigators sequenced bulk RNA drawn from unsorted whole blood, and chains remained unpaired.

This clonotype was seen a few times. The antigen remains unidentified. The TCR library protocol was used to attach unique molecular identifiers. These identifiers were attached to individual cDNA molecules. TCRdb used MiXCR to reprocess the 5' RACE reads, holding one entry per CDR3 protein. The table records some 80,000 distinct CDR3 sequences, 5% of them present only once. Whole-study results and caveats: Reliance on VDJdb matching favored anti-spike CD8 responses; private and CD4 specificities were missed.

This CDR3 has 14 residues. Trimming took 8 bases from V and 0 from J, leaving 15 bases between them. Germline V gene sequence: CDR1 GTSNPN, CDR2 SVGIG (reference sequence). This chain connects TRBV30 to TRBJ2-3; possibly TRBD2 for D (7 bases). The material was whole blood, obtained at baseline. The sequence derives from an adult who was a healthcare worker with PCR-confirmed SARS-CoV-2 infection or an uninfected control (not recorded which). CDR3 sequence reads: CAQKRGASTDTQYF. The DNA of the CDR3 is TGTGCCCAAAAACGGGGGGCTAGCACAGATACGCAGTATTTT.